A single sample is the source of the 23 T cell receptor beta chains below, sequenced in a study of somatic mutations in T cells in chronic GVHD (dated by TCRdb to the early 2020s). Receptor libraries were prepared by the immunoSEQ multiplex PCR assay. TCRdb's version of the immuneACCESS table is confined to in-frame rearrangements and falls short of the full clone set. An unresolved V gene accounts for under half of the shortfall where checked; the remainder is of unknown origin. The sample includes some 13,000 clones, with approximately 78% observed a single time. The ten largest clones take up approximately 30% of the sample. Sequenced sample: Vbeta20-negative CD4+ T cells from blood. The label giving this sample's cell subset or site can be read as: CD4+ T cells sorted as TCR Vbeta20 negative by flow cytometry. The receptors stem from a male patient between 45 and 60 years old with chronic graft-versus-host disease. Some T cells may originate with the graft donor following a transplant.

The rearrangement uses TRBV2 and TRBJ2-1, with 13 bases aligning to TRBD2. The CDR3 has 15 amino acids. Germline CDR1 is SNHLY and CDR2 is FYNNEI. V was pared by 7 bases and J by 7 bases, with 7 bases of the junction left unmatched. The CDR3 sequence: CASKLRTSGRNEQFF. The DNA of the CDR3 is TGTGCCAGCAAACTAAGGACTAGCGGGAGAAATGAGCAGTTCTTC.

This clone turned up a few times. This chain connects TRBV6-5 to TRBJ2-7; D possibly corresponds to TRBD1 (5 bases). Germline CDR1 MNHEY, CDR2 SVGAGI. Trimming removed 0 bases at V and 0 bases at J, with 9 bases between. CDR3 length: 15 amino acids. The CDR3 is CASSYSGADSYEQYF. For the CDR3, the DNA is TGTGCCAGCAGTTACTCAGGGGCGGACTCCTACGAGCAGTACTTC.

The J gene is TRBJ2-5, the V gene TRBV5-6, with 10 bases aligning to TRBD2. Germline trimming cut 3 bases from V and 0 bases from J; bases unmatched to any gene: 8. In germline, CDR1 is SGHDT, CDR2 YYEEEE. The CDR3 has 17 amino acids. This CDR3 reads CASSYSSAGGYQETQYF. The CDR3 nucleotides are TGTGCCAGCAGCTATTCATCAGCGGGAGGGTACCAAGAGACCCAGTACTTC. The variable domain in full, with the rest retrieved from reference TRBV5-6 and TRBJ2-5, is DAGVTQSPTHLIKTRGQQVTLRCSPKSGHDTVSWYQQALGQGPQFIFQYYEEEERQRGNFPDRFSGHQFPNYSSELNVNALLLGDSALYLCASSYSSAGGYQETQYFGPGTRLLVL.

V is TRBV19 and J is TRBJ1-1; 7 bases are a match to TRBD1. This CDR3 has 11 amino acids. Germline loops: CDR1 LNHDA, CDR2 SQIVND (reference sequence). After removal of 6 bases from V and 5 bases from J, the junction contained 0 bases not matched to a gene. CDR3 region: CASRDRTEAFF. The CDR3 region has the DNA TGTGCCAGTAGGGACAGGACTGAAGCTTTCTTT.

This clone was detected once. The chain carries TRBV4-1 and TRBJ1-2; D unclear. CDR3 length: 12 residues. Trimming pared 1 base from V and 3 bases from J, leaving 3 bases between. Germline V gives CDR1 MGHRA, CDR2 YSYEKL. The CDR3 loop is CASSQGHYGYTF. The CDR3 DNA reads TGCGCCAGCAGCCAAGGGCACTATGGCTACACCTTC.

The V gene is TRBV27, the J gene TRBJ2-7; 10 bases line up with TRBD2. CDR1 is MNHEY, CDR2 SMNVEV, per germline (reference sequence). With V trimmed by 2 bases and J by 2 bases, 9 bases remained unmatched. CDR3 length: 17 residues. Here the CDR3 reads CASSLRGTSALPYEQYF. The CDR3 region has the DNA TGTGCCAGCAGTTTAAGGGGGACTAGCGCATTACCCTACGAGCAGTACTTC.

This clone was seen a few times. This chain joins TRBV10-3 and TRBJ2-7; 9 positions match TRBD1. The V gene's germline CDR1 is ENHRY and CDR2 SYGVKD. Trimming cost V 9 bases and J 6 bases; bases outside gene matches: 9. The CDR3 loop spans 13 amino acids. The CDR3 sequence: CAIAGQGGLEQYF. CDR3 in DNA: TGTGCCATTGCGGGACAGGGAGGCCTCGAGCAGTACTTC.

This chain connects TRBV27 to TRBJ1-6; TRBD1 matches at 9 bases. Germline assignment: CDR1 MNHEY and CDR2 SMNVEV (reference sequence). CDR3 size: 16 residues. After removal of 6 bases from V and 7 bases from J, the junction contained 10 bases not matched to a gene. The CDR3 loop is CASRRETGTGNSPLHF. The DNA for the CDR3 is TGTGCCAGCAGGAGGGAGACCGGGACAGGGAATTCACCCCTCCACTTT.

This clone was observed a handful of times. The J gene is TRBJ2-7, the V gene TRBV6-5, with 8 nucleotides matching TRBD1. Germline values: CDR1 MNHEY, CDR2 SVGAGI. V lost 6 bases, J lost 5 bases, and 6 bases stayed unmatched. This CDR3 is built from 13 residues. The CDR3 region is CASRDGQGDEQYF. The CDR3 DNA is TGTGCCAGCAGAGACGGACAGGGTGACGAGCAGTACTTC.

The rearrangement links TRBV7-2 to TRBJ1-2; D not resolved. The V and J ends lost 1 base and 7 bases respectively, with 7 bases between them. This CDR3 region has 12 residues. Germline V gene data show CDR1 as SGHTA and CDR2 as FQGNSA. The CDR3 loop is CASSLGISGYTF. The CDR3 coding sequence is TGTGCCAGCAGCTTAGGAATTAGTGGCTACACCTTC.

This clone was observed a handful of times. V usage is TRBV27 and J usage is TRBJ2-2; a weak D match, TRBD1 (5 bases). V dropped 7 bases and J dropped 4 bases, with 13 bases sitting between them. The CDR3 consists of 14 residues. Germline lookup yields CDR1 MNHEY and CDR2 SMNVEV (reference sequence). The CDR3 coding sequence is TGTGCCAGCAAAGGGGCGCTTTTCACCGGGGAGCTGTTTTTT. Protein sequence: CASKGALFTGELFF.

This clone occurred a few times. The rearrangement links TRBV19 to TRBJ1-5; D is unresolved. Germline values: CDR1 LNHDA, CDR2 SQIVND (reference sequence). V was trimmed by 6 bases and J by 5 bases, leaving 11 bases between them. The CDR3 covers 13 residues. CDR3 residues: CASRPREDQPQHF. The DNA of the CDR3 is TGTGCCAGTAGACCTAGGGAGGATCAGCCCCAGCATTTT.

This clone was seen a few times. The chain joins TRBV6-6 to TRBJ1-1; D remains unclear. Germline CDR1 and CDR2: MNHNY and SVGAGI (reference sequence). V was shortened by 2 bases and J by 4 bases, with 14 bases between the two germline ends. There are 15 residues in the CDR3. CDR3 coding DNA: TGTGCCAGCAGTTACAATCGGGGAGGAGTCACTGAAGCTTTCTTT. Translation gives CASSYNRGGVTEAFF.

This clone was seen a few times. The rearrangement uses TRBV11-2 and TRBJ2-7; perhaps TRBD1 as D (7 bases). Trimming removed 5 bases from V and 6 bases from J, with 14 bases in between. Germline CDR1 is SGHAT and CDR2 is FQNNGV. The CDR3 loop spans 13 amino acids. The CDR3: CASSIQGRGEQYF. Here the CDR3 DNA reads TGTGCCAGCAGCATACAGGGGCGGGGCGAGCAGTACTTC.

This chain uses TRBV5-4 with TRBJ2-2; 11 bases map to TRBD2. Looked up from germline, CDR1 is SGHNT and CDR2 is YYREEE (reference sequence). There are 17 residues in the CDR3. The V gene end was trimmed by 4 bases and the J gene end by 3 bases; junction bases not matched to a gene: 8. The CDR3 region is CASSPSTSGRYTGELFF. CDR3 DNA: TGTGCCAGCAGCCCCTCAACTAGCGGGAGATACACCGGGGAGCTGTTTTTT.

The chain links TRBV7-2 to TRBJ2-3; tentatively, D is TRBD2 (6 bases). Trimming left V 5 bases short and J 4 bases short, with 19 bases between. The CDR3 is 16 residues long. From germline, CDR1 is SGHTA and CDR2 FQGNSA. The CDR3, as DNA: TGTGCCAGCAGCCCTTCGAGCGGGCGAGGGGCAGATACGCAGTATTTT. This encodes CASSPSSGRGADTQYF.

The chain links TRBV15 to TRBJ1-1; D not resolved. Trimming took off 1 base at V and 1 base at J, with 4 bases between the two ends. Germline-derived CDR1 and CDR2 are LNHNV and YYDKDF (reference sequence). CDR3 size: 13 residues. CDR3 in DNA: TGTGCCACCAGCAGAGCCTGGAACACTGAAGCTTTCTTT. Amino acid sequence: CATSRAWNTEAFF. The complete variable domain, with remaining parts taken from reference TRBV15 and TRBJ1-1, reads DAMVIQNPRYQVTQFGKPVTLSCSQTLNHNVMYWYQQKSSQAPKLLFHYYDKDFNNEADTPDNFQSRRPNTSFCFLDIRSPGLGDTAMYLCATSRAWNTEAFFGQGTRLTVV.

This sequence joins TRBV11-2 and TRBJ2-2; no clear D. Looked up from germline, CDR1 is SGHAT and CDR2 is FQNNGV. CDR3 length: 11 residues. V gave up 7 bases and J gave up 4 bases, with 4 bases separating them. CDR3 sequence: CASTVTGELFF. The CDR3 coding sequence is TGTGCCAGCACCGTCACCGGGGAGCTGTTTTTT.

This chain uses TRBV21-1 with TRBJ1-3. TRBV21-1 is shown as a pseudogene. The CDR3 sequence is 13 residues long. The CDR3 loop is CASTPPSGGTIYF. CDR3 nucleotide sequence: TGTGCCAGCACCCCGCCGTCTGGAGGCACCATATATTTT.

There are a few counts of this clone. The chain combines TRBV6-5 with TRBJ1-2; possibly TRBD1 for D (5 bases). In germline, CDR1 is MNHEY, CDR2 SVGAGI. The V end lost 7 bases, the J end lost 4 bases, and 10 bases lay between the germline ends. The CDR3 length is 12 residues. CDR3 region: CASTGGAYGYTF. The CDR3 bases are TGTGCCAGCACCGGGGGTGCCTATGGCTACACCTTC.

The chain recombines TRBV7-2 with TRBJ2-1; perhaps TRBD1 as D (6 bases). With 3 bases removed from V and 7 bases from J, the gap between germline ends came to 16 bases. This CDR3 is 15 amino acids long. Germline CDR1 and CDR2: SGHTA and FQGNSA. In DNA, the CDR3 is TGTGCCAGCAGCTTTCAGCCTAGGGGGTCTAATGAGCAGTTCTTC. Its protein is CASSFQPRGSNEQFF.

This clone appeared a single time. Other DNA sequences in this specimen translate into the identical CDR3. V usage is TRBV10-2 and J usage is TRBJ2-3; a weak D match, TRBD2 (6 bases). The CDR3 has 14 residues. With 2 bases removed from V and 0 bases from J, the gap between germline ends came to 6 bases. CDR1 and CDR2 (germline): WSHSY, SAAADI. This CDR3 reads CASSEGGSTDTQYF. CDR3 DNA sequence: TGCGCCAGCAGTGAGGGGGGGAGCACAGATACGCAGTATTTT.

The chain employs TRBV5-4 and TRBJ2-3; 9 bases match TRBD2. V lost 3 bases to trimming and J lost 2 bases; unmatched junction nucleotides: 7. CDR1 is SGHNT, CDR2 YYREEE, per germline (reference sequence). The CDR3 is 16 residues long. The CDR3 DNA reads as TGTGCCAGCAGCTCCAGACTAGCGGAGGACACAGATACGCAGTATTTT. It encodes CASSSRLAEDTDTQYF. The entire variable domain, with the rest obtained from reference TRBV5-4 and TRBJ2-3, is as follows: ETGVTQSPTHLIKTRGQQVTLRCSSQSGHNTVSWYQQALGQGPQFIFQYYREEENGRGNFPPRFSGLQFPNYSSELNVNALELDDSALYLCASSSRLAEDTDTQYFGPGTRLTVL.